This entry is about one T cell receptor beta chain. Under the authors' procedure: Owing to the provision of junction-only sequences devoid of quality scores by immunoSEQ, filtering differed. Clones were sequenced by immunoSEQ multiplex PCR, and TCRdb holds only the in-frame ones, with some missing. V and J calls and clone size are those listed in that table; D and trimming were worked out from the DNA. In the table there are roughly 2,000,000 clones, around 93% of which are singletons. CD45RO-negative CD8 cells positively selected for CCR7 made up the naive population, which excluded terminally differentiated effector memory CD45RA+ cells. This CDR3 comprises 13 residues. Germline loops: CDR1 MGHRA, CDR2 YSYEKL. V lost 5 bases and J lost 5, with 12 bases in between. This record belongs to a study of shared clonotypes between healthy human individuals.

This TCR was recovered from a man between 18 and 35 years old in good health. Some clones in this sample may be carry-over from other donors' samples. The chain has TRBV4-1 and TRBJ2-5; D may match TRBD1 or TRBD2 (5 bases each). Sequencing used naive CD8+ T cells from PBMCs. The CDR3 here is CASSEVGDETQYF. CDR3 sequence (DNA): TGCGCCAGCAGCGAGGTAGGGGACGAGACCCAGTACTTC.